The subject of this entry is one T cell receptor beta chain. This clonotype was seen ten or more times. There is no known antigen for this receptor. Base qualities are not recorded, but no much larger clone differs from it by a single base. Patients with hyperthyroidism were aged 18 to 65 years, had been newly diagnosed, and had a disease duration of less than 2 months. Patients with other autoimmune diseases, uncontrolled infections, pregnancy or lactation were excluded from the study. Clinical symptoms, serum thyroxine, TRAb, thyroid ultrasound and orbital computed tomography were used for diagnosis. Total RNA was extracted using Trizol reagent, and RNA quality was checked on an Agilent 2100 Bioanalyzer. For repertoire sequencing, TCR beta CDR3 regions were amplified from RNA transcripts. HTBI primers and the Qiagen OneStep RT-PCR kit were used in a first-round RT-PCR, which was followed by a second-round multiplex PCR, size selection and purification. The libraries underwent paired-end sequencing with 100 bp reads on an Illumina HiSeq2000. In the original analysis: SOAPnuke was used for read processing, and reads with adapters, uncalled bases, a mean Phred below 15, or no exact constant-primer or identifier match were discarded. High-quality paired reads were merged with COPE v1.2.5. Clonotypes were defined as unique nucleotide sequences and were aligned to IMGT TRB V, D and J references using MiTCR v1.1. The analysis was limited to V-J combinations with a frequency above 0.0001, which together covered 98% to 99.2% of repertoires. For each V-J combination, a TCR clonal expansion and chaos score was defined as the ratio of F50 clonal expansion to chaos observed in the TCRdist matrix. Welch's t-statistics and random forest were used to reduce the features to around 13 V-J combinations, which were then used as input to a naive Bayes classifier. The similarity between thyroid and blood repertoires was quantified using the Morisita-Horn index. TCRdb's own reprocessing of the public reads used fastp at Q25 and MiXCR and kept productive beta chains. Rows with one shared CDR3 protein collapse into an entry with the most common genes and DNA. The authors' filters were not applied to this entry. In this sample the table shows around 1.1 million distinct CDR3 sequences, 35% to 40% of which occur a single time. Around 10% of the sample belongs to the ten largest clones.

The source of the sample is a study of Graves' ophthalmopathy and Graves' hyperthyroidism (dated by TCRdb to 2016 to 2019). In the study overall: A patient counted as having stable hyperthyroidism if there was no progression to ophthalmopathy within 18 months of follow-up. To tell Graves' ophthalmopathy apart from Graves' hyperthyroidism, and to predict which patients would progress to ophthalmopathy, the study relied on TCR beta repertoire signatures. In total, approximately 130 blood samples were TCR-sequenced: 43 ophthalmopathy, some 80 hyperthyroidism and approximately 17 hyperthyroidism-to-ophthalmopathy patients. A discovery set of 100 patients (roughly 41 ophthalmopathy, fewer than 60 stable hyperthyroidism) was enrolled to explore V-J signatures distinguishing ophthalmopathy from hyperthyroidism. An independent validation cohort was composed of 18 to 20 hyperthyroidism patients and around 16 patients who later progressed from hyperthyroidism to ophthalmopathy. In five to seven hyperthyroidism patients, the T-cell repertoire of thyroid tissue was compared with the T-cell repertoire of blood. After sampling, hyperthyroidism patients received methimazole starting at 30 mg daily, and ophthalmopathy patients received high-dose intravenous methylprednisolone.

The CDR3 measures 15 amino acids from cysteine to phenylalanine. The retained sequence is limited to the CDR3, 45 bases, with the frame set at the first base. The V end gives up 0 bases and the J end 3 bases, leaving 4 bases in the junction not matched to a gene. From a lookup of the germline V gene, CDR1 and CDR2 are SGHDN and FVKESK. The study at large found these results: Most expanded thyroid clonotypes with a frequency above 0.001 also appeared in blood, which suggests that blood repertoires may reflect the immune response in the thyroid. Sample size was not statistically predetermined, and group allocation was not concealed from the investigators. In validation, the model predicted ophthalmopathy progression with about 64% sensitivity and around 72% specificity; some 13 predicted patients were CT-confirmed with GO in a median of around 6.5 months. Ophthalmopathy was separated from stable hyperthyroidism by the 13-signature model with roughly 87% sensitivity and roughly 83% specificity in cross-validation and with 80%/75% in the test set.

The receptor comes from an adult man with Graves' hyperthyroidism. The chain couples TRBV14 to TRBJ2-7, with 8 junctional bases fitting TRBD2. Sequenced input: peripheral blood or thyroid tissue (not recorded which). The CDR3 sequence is CASSQDSGSGYEQYF. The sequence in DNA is TGTGCCAGCAGCCAAGACAGCGGGAGTGGCTACGAGCAGTACTTC.